Each of the 18 T cell receptor beta chains below was sequenced from the same sample in a study of shared clonotypes between healthy human individuals. Some clones are missing from TCRdb's copy, which holds only in-frame ones; the method was immunoSEQ multiplex PCR. The sample records hundreds of thousands of clones, approximately 92% being singletons. CD8 cells regarded as naive lacked CD45RO, were positively chosen for CCR7, and omitted terminally differentiated effector memory CD45RA+ cells. Sequenced sample: naive CD8+ T cells sorted from blood. These receptors all stem from a man in his thirties or forties in good health.

V gene TRBV6-5 combines with J gene TRBJ2-7, with 7 bases aligning to TRBD2. The CDR3 consists of 15 residues. The germline V gene encodes CDR1 MNHEY and CDR2 SVGAGI. After removal of 0 bases from V and 0 bases from J, the junction contained 2 bases not matched to a gene. Here the CDR3 DNA reads TGTGCCAGCAGTTACTCGGGAGGGGACTCCTACGAGCAGTACTTC. Translated: CASSYSGGDSYEQYF.

The rearrangement uses TRBV7-9 and TRBJ2-7; 10 bases agree with TRBD1. Unmatched junction bases numbered 7, after V lost 3 bases and J lost 2 bases. The CDR3 covers 16 residues. Per germline, CDR1 SEHNR and CDR2 FQNEAQ (reference sequence). For the CDR3, the DNA is TGTGCCAGCAGCTTGACGGGGACAGGGGACCCCTACGAGCAGTACTTC. It is translated as CASSLTGTGDPYEQYF.

J is TRBJ2-1 and V is TRBV10-3; 13 positions match TRBD2. Germline V CDR1 and CDR2: ENHRY, SYGVKD. CDR3 size: 16 residues. The V segment lost 8 bases and the J segment 9 bases; nucleotides outside the gene matches: 13. The CDR3 is CAISEENGLAGAEQFF. The DNA of the CDR3 is TGTGCCATCTCTGAAGAAAACGGACTAGCGGGGGCTGAGCAGTTCTTC.

The CDR3 DNA sequence: TGTGCCAGTAGTATGACAGGGGCCACCTACGAGCAGTACTTC. Its translation is CASSMTGATYEQYF. The chain couples TRBV19 to TRBJ2-7, with 8 bases aligning to TRBD1. The V and J ends lost 3 bases and 2 bases, in that order; junction bases with no gene match: 3. The CDR3 loop spans 14 amino acids. From germline, CDR1 is LNHDA and CDR2 SQIVND (reference sequence).

This chain connects TRBV6-6 to TRBJ1-5; 8 positions match TRBD1. Losses at the gene ends were 5 bases for V and 1 base for J; bases not matched to a gene: 7. This CDR3 is 16 amino acids long. Germline V gives CDR1 MNHNY, CDR2 SVGAGI (reference sequence). The CDR3 is CASSKDRGGSNQPQHF. The DNA of the CDR3 is TGTGCCAGCAGTAAAGACAGGGGTGGCAGCAATCAGCCCCAGCATTTT.

V gene TRBV27 combines with J gene TRBJ2-4; 8 bases map to TRBD1. This CDR3 spans 14 amino acids. J was trimmed by 7 bases and V by 6 bases; bases with no gene match: 8. Germline V gene lookup returns CDR1 MNHEY and CDR2 SMNVEV (reference sequence). CDR3: CASRIQGDYNIQYF. CDR3 nucleotides: TGTGCCAGCAGGATACAGGGGGATTACAACATTCAGTACTTC.

The chain is built from TRBV27 and TRBJ2-1; D is perhaps TRBD2 (7 bases). Germline CDR1 reads MNHEY; CDR2 reads SMNVEV (reference sequence). The length of the CDR3 is 16 residues. V was shortened by 3 bases and J by 7 bases, with 19 bases between the two germline ends. The CDR3 region has the DNA TGTGCCAGCAGTTTGTCGGGGGGCGCAGCTTCGAATGAGCAGTTCTTC. This codes for CASSLSGGAASNEQFF.

Worth noting for this clone: This sample also contains other DNA sequences that code for the same CDR3. V is TRBV7-9 and J is TRBJ2-7, with 10 bases identical to TRBD2. The germline CDR1 and CDR2 sequences are SEHNR and FQNEAQ (reference sequence). The CDR3 is 14 amino acids. V dropped 3 bases and J dropped 3; count of bases not matched to a gene: 2. The CDR3 sequence: CASSFTSGNYEQYF. The CDR3 nucleotides read TGTGCCAGCAGCTTCACTAGCGGGAACTACGAGCAGTACTTC. Drawing the rest from reference TRBV7-9 and TRBJ2-7, the complete variable domain is DTGVSQNPRHKITKRGQNVTFRCDPISEHNRLYWYRQTLGQGPEFLTYFQNEAQLEKSRLLSDRFSAERPKGSFSTLEIQRTEQGDSAMYLCASSFTSGNYEQYFGPGTRLTVT.

Only a few counts were recorded for this clone. The chain uses TRBV27 and TRBJ2-1; the match to TRBD2 covers 14 bases. Losses at the gene ends were 6 bases for V and 6 bases for J; bases not matched to a gene: 4. In germline, CDR1 is MNHEY, CDR2 SMNVEV (reference sequence). The CDR3 has 15 residues. The CDR3 DNA follows: TGTGCCAGCAGAACCGGGACTAGCGGGAGCAATGAGCAGTTCTTC. It translates to CASRTGTSGSNEQFF.

The chain's CDR3 is CAISEGRRQGKLFF. The CDR3 DNA sequence: TGTGCCATCAGTGAGGGCAGGCGGCAGGGAAAACTGTTTTTT. The chain couples TRBV10-3 to TRBJ1-4, with a possible D match to TRBD1 (5 bases). Germline assignment: CDR1 ENHRY and CDR2 SYGVKD. V lost 2 bases to trimming and J lost 10 bases, with 14 bases between them. This CDR3 is 14 amino acids long.

This rearrangement joins TRBV4-1 to TRBJ1-1; the D is unclear. The ends were cut back, 4 bases at V and 1 base at J, with 10 bases in the middle. The CDR3 has 14 amino acids. The V gene's germline CDR1 is MGHRA and CDR2 YSYEKL. DNA for the CDR3: TGCGCCAGCAGCCCCCGCCTCAGGAACACTGAAGCTTTCTTT. This gives the protein CASSPRLRNTEAFF.

The rearrangement links TRBV12-5 to TRBJ1-2; D not resolved. The CDR3 extends over 15 amino acids. Germline V gene data show CDR1 as LGHNT and CDR2 as FRNRAP. CDR3 amino acids: CVPSRGASFNYGYTF. CDR3 sequence (DNA): TGTGTTCCTTCCCGCGGAGCATCATTTAACTATGGCTACACCTTC.

The chain uses TRBV6-6 and TRBJ2-1, with D possibly being TRBD1 (6 bases). Trimming shortened V by 10 bases and J by 4 bases, and 11 bases separated the two germline ends. The CDR3 is 12 residues long. Germline V gives CDR1 MNHNY, CDR2 SVGAGI (reference sequence). CDR3 DNA sequence: TGTGCCACCGAAACAGGGTACAATGAGCAGTTCTTC. It yields the protein CATETGYNEQFF.

This chain uses TRBV6-1 with TRBJ2-1, with 9 bases matching TRBD1. Germline V gives CDR1 MNHNS, CDR2 SASEGT. The CDR3 extends over 14 amino acids. The J segment lost 7 bases and the V segment lost 5 bases, leaving 6 bases of the junction unmatched. This CDR3 is CASSSGTGWNEQFF. The CDR3 coding sequence is TGTGCCAGCAGTTCCGGGACAGGGTGGAATGAGCAGTTCTTC.

This rearrangement joins TRBV6-5 to TRBJ2-7, with 7 bases matching TRBD1. V dropped 7 bases and J dropped 4; count of bases not matched to a gene: 13. Germline CDR1 and CDR2: MNHEY and SVGAGI. The CDR3 contains 15 residues. The CDR3 DNA reads as TGTGCCAGCACGCGCTCTCGGGACAGTCTTTACGAGCAGTACTTC. It encodes CASTRSRDSLYEQYF.

The chain combines TRBV29-1 with TRBJ2-3, with TRBD2 identical over 7 bases. Looked up from germline, CDR1 is SQVTM and CDR2 is ANQGSEA. V was pared by 4 bases and J by 1 base, with 5 bases of the junction left unmatched. The CDR3 consists of 14 residues. CDR3 residues: CSVVGGGGTDTQYF. CDR3 DNA: TGCAGCGTTGTGGGCGGGGGAGGCACAGATACGCAGTATTTT.

The rearrangement joins TRBV2 to TRBJ1-2, with 7 bases lining up with TRBD1. CDR3 size: 13 residues. V shed 6 bases, J shed 1 base, and the junction held 2 bases outside the gene matches. Looked up from germline, CDR1 is SNHLY and CDR2 is FYNNEI. In DNA form, the CDR3 reads TGTGCCAGCAGGGGGACAGTTAACTATGGCTACACCTTC. Its protein is CASRGTVNYGYTF.

The V and J genes are TRBV29-1 and TRBJ2-7, with D perhaps matching TRBD1 (6 bases). This CDR3 is 17 amino acids long. V gave up 1 base and J gave up 3 bases, with 22 bases separating them. The germline V gene has CDR1 SQVTM and CDR2 ANQGSEA. Here the CDR3 reads CSVEAPEGTTRGYEQYF. In DNA, the CDR3 is TGCAGCGTTGAAGCCCCCGAAGGGACAACCCGAGGCTACGAGCAGTACTTC.